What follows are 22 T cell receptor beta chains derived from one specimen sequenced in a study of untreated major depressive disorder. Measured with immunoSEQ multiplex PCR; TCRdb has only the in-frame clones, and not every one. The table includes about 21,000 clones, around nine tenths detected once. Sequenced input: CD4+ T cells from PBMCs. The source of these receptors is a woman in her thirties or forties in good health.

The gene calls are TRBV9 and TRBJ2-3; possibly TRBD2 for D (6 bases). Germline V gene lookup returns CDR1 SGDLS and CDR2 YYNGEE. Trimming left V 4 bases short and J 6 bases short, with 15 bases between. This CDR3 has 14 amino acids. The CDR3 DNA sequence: TGTGCCAGCAGCCCTTCGTCTAGCGCCGATACGCAGTATTTT. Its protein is CASSPSSSADTQYF. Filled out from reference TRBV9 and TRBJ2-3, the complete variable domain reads DSGVTQTPKHLITATGQRVTLRCSPRSGDLSVYWYQQSLDQGLQFLIQYYNGEERAKGNILERFSAQQFPDLHSELNLSSLELGDSALYFCASSPSSSADTQYFGPGTRLTVL.

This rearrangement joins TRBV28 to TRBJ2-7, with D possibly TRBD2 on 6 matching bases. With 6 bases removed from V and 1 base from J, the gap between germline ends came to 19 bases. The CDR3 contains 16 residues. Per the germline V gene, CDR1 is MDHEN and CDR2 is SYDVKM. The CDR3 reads CASSRVGGAGSYEQYF. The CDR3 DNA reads TGTGCCAGCAGCCGTGTCGGGGGAGCCGGTTCCTACGAGCAGTACTTC.

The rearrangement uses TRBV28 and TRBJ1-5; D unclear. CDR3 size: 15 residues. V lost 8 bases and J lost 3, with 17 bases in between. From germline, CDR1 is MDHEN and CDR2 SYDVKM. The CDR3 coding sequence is TGTGCCAGCTCCCCAATAATCCTGACCAATCAGCCCCAGCATTTT. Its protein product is CASSPIILTNQPQHF.

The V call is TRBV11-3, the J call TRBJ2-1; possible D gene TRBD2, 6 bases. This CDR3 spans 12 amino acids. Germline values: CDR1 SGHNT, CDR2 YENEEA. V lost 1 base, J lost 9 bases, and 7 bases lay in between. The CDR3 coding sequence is TGTGCCAGCAGCTTAGTGGGAGGTGAGCAGTTCTTC. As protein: CASSLVGGEQFF.

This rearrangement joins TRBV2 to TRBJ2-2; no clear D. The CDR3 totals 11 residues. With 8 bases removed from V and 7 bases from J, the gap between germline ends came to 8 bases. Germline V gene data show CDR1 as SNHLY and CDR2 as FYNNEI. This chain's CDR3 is CASRVDGELFF. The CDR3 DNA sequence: TGTGCCAGCCGTGTGGACGGGGAGCTGTTTTTT.

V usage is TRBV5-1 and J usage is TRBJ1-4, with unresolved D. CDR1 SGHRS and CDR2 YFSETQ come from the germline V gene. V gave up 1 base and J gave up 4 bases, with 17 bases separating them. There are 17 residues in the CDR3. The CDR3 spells CASSLSGFSGSNEKLFF. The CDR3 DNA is TGCGCCAGCAGCTTGAGTGGCTTTTCAGGCAGTAATGAAAAACTGTTTTTT. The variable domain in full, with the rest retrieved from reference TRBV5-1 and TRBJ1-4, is KAGVTQTPRYLIKTRGQQVTLSCSPISGHRSVSWYQQTPGQGLQFLFEYFSETQRNKGNFPGRFSGRQFSNSRSEMNVSTLELGDSALYLCASSLSGFSGSNEKLFFGSGTQLSVL.

Written as DNA, the CDR3 is TGTGCCAGCGTTACCGGGACAGTTGGCGATGAGCAGTTCTTC. Its protein is CASVTGTVGDEQFF. The V and J genes are TRBV7-8 and TRBJ2-1; TRBD1 agrees at 7 bases. From germline, CDR1 is SGHVS and CDR2 FQNEAQ. This CDR3 is built from 14 residues. V trimming: 8 bases; J trimming: 8 bases; junction bases outside the gene matches: 12.

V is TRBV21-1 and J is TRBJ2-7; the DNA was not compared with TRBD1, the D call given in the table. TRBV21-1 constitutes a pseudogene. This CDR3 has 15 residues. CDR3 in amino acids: CASSKGPLTKYEQYF. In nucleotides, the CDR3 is TGTGCCAGCAGCAAGGGGCCGTTGACCAAATACGAGCAGTACTTC.

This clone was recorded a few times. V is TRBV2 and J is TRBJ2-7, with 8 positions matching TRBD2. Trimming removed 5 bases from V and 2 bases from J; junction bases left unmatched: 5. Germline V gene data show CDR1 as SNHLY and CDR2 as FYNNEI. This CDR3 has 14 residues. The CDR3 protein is CASSLNGGAYEQYV. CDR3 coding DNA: TGTGCCAGCAGTCTAAACGGGGGGGCCTACGAGCAGTACGTC.

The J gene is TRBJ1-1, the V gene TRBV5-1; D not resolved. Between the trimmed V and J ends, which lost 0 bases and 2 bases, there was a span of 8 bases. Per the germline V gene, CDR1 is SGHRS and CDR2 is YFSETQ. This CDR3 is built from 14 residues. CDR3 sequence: CASSLGKLNTEAFF. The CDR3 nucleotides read TGCGCCAGCAGCTTGGGGAAGCTCAACACTGAAGCTTTCTTT.

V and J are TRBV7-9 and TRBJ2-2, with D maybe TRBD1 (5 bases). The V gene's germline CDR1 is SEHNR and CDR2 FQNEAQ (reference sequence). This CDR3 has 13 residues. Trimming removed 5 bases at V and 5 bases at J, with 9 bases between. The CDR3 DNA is TGTGCCAGCAGCGCTCAGGGTACCGGGGAGCTGTTTTTT. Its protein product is CASSAQGTGELFF.

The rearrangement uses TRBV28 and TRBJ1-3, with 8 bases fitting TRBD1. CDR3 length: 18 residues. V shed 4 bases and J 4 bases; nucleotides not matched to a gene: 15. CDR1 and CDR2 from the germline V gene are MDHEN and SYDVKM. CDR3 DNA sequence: TGTGCCAGCAGTTCCCCCCCCAGGGGGCAAGTTTACGGAAACACCATATATTTT. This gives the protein CASSSPPRGQVYGNTIYF.

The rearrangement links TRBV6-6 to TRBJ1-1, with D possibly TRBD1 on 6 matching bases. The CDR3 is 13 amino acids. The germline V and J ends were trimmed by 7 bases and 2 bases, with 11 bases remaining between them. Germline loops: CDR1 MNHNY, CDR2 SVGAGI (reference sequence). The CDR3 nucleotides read TGTGCCAGCAAGGACAGAACTAACACTGAAGCTTTCTTT. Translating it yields CASKDRTNTEAFF.

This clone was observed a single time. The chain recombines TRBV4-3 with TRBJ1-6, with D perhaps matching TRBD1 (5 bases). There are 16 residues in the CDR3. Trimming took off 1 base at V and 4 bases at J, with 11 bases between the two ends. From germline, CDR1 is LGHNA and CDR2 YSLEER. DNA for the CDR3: TGCGCCAGCAGCCAAGGGGGCAGTATGTATAATTCACCCCTCCACTTT. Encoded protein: CASSQGGSMYNSPLHF.

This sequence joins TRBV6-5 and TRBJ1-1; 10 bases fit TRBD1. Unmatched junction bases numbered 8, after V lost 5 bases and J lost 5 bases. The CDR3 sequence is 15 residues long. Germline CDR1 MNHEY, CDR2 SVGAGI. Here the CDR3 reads CASSATGTGVTEAFF. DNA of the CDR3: TGTGCCAGCAGTGCCACCGGGACAGGGGTAACTGAAGCTTTCTTT.

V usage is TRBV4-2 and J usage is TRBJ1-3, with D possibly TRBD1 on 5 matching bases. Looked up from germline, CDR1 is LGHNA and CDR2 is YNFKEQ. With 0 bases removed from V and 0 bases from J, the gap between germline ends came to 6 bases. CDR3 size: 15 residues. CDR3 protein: CASSQEDISGNTIYF. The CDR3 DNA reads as TGTGCCAGCAGCCAAGAGGACATCTCTGGAAACACCATATATTTT.

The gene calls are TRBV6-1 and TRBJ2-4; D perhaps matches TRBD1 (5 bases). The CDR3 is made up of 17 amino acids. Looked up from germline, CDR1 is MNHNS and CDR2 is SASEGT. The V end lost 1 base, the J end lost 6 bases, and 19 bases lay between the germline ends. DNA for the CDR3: TGTGCCAGCAGTGAAGATCTTCTAGGGGCTTTTGGAAACATTCAGTACTTC. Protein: CASSEDLLGAFGNIQYF.

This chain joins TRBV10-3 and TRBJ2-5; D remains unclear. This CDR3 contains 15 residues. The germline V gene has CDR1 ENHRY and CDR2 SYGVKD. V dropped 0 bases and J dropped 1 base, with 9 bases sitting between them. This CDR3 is CAISESGRIQETQYF. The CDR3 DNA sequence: TGTGCCATCAGTGAGTCAGGGCGGATCCAAGAGACCCAGTACTTC.

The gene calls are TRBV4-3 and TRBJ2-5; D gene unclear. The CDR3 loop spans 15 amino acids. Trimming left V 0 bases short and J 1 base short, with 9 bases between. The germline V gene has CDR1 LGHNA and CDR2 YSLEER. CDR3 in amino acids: CASSQDLDIQETQYF. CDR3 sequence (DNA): TGCGCCAGCAGCCAAGATTTAGACATCCAAGAGACCCAGTACTTC.

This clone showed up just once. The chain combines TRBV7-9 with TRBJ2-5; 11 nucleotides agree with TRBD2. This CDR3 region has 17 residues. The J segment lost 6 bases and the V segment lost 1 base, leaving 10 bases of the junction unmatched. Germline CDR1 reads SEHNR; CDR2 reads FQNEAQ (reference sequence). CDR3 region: CASSLGGPLAGGKTQYF. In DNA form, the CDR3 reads TGTGCCAGCAGCTTAGGGGGGCCCCTAGCGGGGGGCAAGACCCAGTACTTC.

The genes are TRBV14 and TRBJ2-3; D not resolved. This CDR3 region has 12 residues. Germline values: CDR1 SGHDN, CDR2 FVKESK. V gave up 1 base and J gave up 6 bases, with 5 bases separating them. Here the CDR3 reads CASSQVRDTQYF. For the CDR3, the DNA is TGTGCCAGCAGCCAAGTCAGGGATACGCAGTATTTT.

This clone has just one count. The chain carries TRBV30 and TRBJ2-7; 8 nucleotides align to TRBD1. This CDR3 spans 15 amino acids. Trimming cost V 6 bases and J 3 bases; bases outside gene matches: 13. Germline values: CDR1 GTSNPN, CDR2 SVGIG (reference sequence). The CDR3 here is CACSQRRTGIYEQYF. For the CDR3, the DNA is TGTGCCTGTTCTCAGCGGAGGACAGGGATCTACGAGCAGTACTTC.